This TCR beta chain was captured by sequencing in a study of beta chain features in type 1 diabetes (dated by TCRdb to the late 2010s). For context, the study as a whole: Mean age, gender distribution, total cell number and subset yield did not differ between patients and healthy donors. A total of roughly 100 million sorted cells were examined across all samples, and the number of cells per subset was strongly correlated with RNA yield. In the study, recently diagnosed type 1 diabetes patients and matched healthy donors were compared on the TCRB repertoires of their sorted circulating CD4+ T cell subsets. Naive and central memory subsets were obtained from all 30 or so donors, but regulatory and stem cell-like memory subsets were isolated from only 8 patients and about 8 healthy donors.

This clone came up a few times. There is no known antigen for this receptor. No much larger clone is present one base from it, and per-base qualities are unavailable. The High Capacity cDNA Reverse Transcription Kit was used to reverse transcribe all of the isolated RNA, meaning that expressed TCRB transcripts were what got sequenced. Deep immunoSEQ sequencing was applied to naive, central memory and regulatory T cell samples, giving an average of about 3.8 million total reads per sample. After sorted cells were lysed in RLT buffer, RNA was extracted with DNase-treated RNeasy Micro or Mini kits, with the choice depending on cell number. Each cell subset was processed on its own to prevent cross-contamination, while patient and healthy donor samples were processed together. Using the immunoSEQ multiplex PCR, TCRB sequences were amplified from cDNA into 87-bp fragments spanning the CDR3 region. The amplicons were sequenced using the Illumina HiSeq platform. In the paper's pipeline: PCR bias was corrected computationally using synthetic template baselines, and reads within Hamming distance 2 were collapsed, with unmergeable singletons discarded. Reads were aligned to IMGT to assign V, D and J genes, CDR3 length, and insertions or deletions at six rearrangement sites. Within each subset, clonotype counts were normalized to the number of sorted cells before true diversity and Gini coefficients were calculated with the tcR R package. The overlap coefficient, calculated on TCRB nucleotide sequences, was used to quantify repertoire sharing. TCRdb took over this immuneACCESS table, retaining in-frame rearrangements with V and J assigned. Such tables are incomplete; in checked studies, under half of the missing clones stem from an unresolved V gene, and the remainder is unexplained. V, J and clone size are those of that table, while D and trimming were read from the DNA. The sample records 310,000 or so clones, roughly 8% of which are singletons. The top ten clones comprise less than 0.45% of the sample.

The CDR3 spans 15 residues, from the cysteine through the phenylalanine. Only the CDR3 part of the read is kept: 45 bases, read in frame from the first base. The germline V and J ends show losses of 1 base and 4 bases respectively, and no gene match explains 4 bases of the junction. CDR1 SGHTA and CDR2 FQGNSA are derived from the germline V gene. Each donor gave one peripheral blood draw, averaging roughly 0.11 L, which was collected into heparinised tubes. Naive, central memory, regulatory and stem cell-like memory CD4+ T cells were sorted on a BD FACSAria II using a panel including CD45RO, CCR7, CD25, CD127, CD95 and CD27. A purity above 98% was achieved for all sorted populations. PBMCs were isolated right away by Lymphoprep density gradient centrifugation and were stained directly, without culture. Samples were stained and sorted in pairs, with one healthy donor and one patient per experiment, so that batch effects were minimized.

Study-wide conclusions, independent of this receptor: In all four CD4+ subsets, TCRB CDR3 length was moderately but significantly shorter in type 1 diabetes patients. Because small numbers of individuals were included in the HLA sub-analyses, any influence of HLA type on TCRB rearrangement was left unresolved. Because cDNA was sequenced instead of genomic DNA, highly expressing activated cells could be over-represented, though the groups showed no difference in activation or CD3 levels. Shorter templates might have been favored by PCR, but patient and control samples were amplified and corrected together, so both groups would have been affected equally by any skew. Naive, central memory and regulatory TCRB repertoires appeared more similar among patients than among healthy donors. Patients with type 1 diabetes made fewer insertions and deleted more nucleotides at VDJ recombination sites, implying thymic rearrangement abnormalities.

Sequenced: central memory CD4+ T cells from blood. The sequence was obtained from a woman under 30 in good health. In this chain, TRBV7-2 is recombined with TRBJ2-7, with 10 middle bases fitting TRBD2. CDR3 region: CASSLVGTSEYEQYF. The nucleotides read TGTGCCAGCAGCTTAGTAGGGACTAGCGAGTACGAGCAGTACTTC.